Each of the 15 T cell receptor beta chains below was sequenced from the same sample in a study of blood T cell repertoires in COVID-19. The data were produced by immunoSEQ multiplex PCR, yet TCRdb's version contains in-frame clones alone and is incomplete. The sample lists 200,000 to 250,000 clones; around 86% were seen once. The material sequenced was peripheral blood. These receptors all come from a woman aged 50 to 60 with COVID-19, enrolled during active disease.

This clone was counted only a few times. This chain uses TRBV2 with TRBJ2-3; D may be TRBD1 (6 bases). CDR3 length equals 14 residues. Trimming shortened V by 4 bases and J by 2 bases, and 10 bases separated the two germline ends. Germline V CDR1 and CDR2: SNHLY, FYNNEI. The CDR3 spells CASSGGGFTDTQYF. DNA for the CDR3: TGTGCCAGCAGTGGAGGGGGATTCACAGATACGCAGTATTTT.

This clone has just one count. This chain joins TRBV6-5 and TRBJ1-4, with 9 nucleotides matching TRBD1. The V and J ends lost 5 bases and 6 bases, in that order; junction bases with no gene match: 4. Germline values: CDR1 MNHEY, CDR2 SVGAGI. This CDR3 has 14 residues. This CDR3 is CASSIDRGDEKLFF. The CDR3 nucleotides are TGTGCCAGCAGTATTGACAGGGGGGATGAAAAACTGTTTTTT.

The J gene is TRBJ2-7, the V gene TRBV6-5; D is undetermined. The germline V gene has CDR1 MNHEY and CDR2 SVGAGI. Trimming stripped 2 bases from V and 4 bases from J, with 9 bases between. The CDR3 length is 13 residues. The CDR3 DNA follows: TGTGCCAGCAGTTACGTGTTACTTTACGAGCAGTACTTC. This gives the protein CASSYVLLYEQYF.

V gene TRBV5-1 combines with J gene TRBJ1-2; 9 positions agree with TRBD1. The germline CDR1 and CDR2 sequences are SGHRS and YFSETQ. This CDR3 has 15 residues. V dropped 4 bases and J dropped 8; count of bases not matched to a gene: 12. The CDR3 DNA sequence: TGCGCCAGCAGCGACCCTCGGGACAGGGCGGGGGGCTACACCTTC. Amino acid sequence: CASSDPRDRAGGYTF.

The V and J genes are TRBV7-9 and TRBJ1-3; 7 bases are shared with TRBD1. With 8 bases clipped from V and 4 bases from J, the junction kept 11 bases outside the gene matches. Germline CDR1 is SEHNR and CDR2 is FQNEAQ (reference sequence). This CDR3 spans 15 amino acids. CDR3 coding DNA: TGTGCCAGCGGAACTTACAGGGGCGCCGGAAACACCATATATTTT. Its translation is CASGTYRGAGNTIYF.

The rearrangement joins TRBV7-8 to TRBJ1-1; a weak D match, TRBD1 (5 bases). V was shortened by 1 base and J by 0 bases, with 15 bases between the two germline ends. CDR3 length: 17 amino acids. CDR1 and CDR2 from the germline V gene are SGHVS and FQNEAQ. CDR3 nucleotides: TGTGCCAGCAGCTTAGATCAGGGTTTGGTCATGAACACTGAAGCTTTCTTT. Protein sequence: CASSLDQGLVMNTEAFF. The complete variable domain, with remaining parts taken from reference TRBV7-8 and TRBJ1-1, reads GAGVSQSPRYKVAKRGQDVALRCDPISGHVSLFWYQQALGQGPEFLTYFQNEAQLDKSGLPSDRFFAERPEGSVSTLKIQRTQQEDSAVYLCASSLDQGLVMNTEAFFGQGTRLTVV.

The rearrangement links TRBV28 to TRBJ1-6; TRBD1 is a possible D gene (6 bases). Germline V gene data show CDR1 as MDHEN and CDR2 as SYDVKM. The CDR3 is 13 amino acids. The V end lost 7 bases, the J end lost 14 bases, and 18 bases lay between the germline ends. The DNA for the CDR3 is TGTGCCAGCACCCCAGGGGTGGGCTTTGCCCTCCACTTT. Translated: CASTPGVGFALHF. Full variable domain (outside the CDR3, taken from reference TRBV28 and TRBJ1-6): DVKVTQSSRYLVKRTGEKVFLECVQDMDHENMFWYRQDPGLGLRLIYFSYDVKMKEKGDIPEGYSVSREKKERFSLILESASTNQTSMYLCASTPGVGFALHFGNGTRLTVT.

This chain joins TRBV27 and TRBJ2-1; D not resolved. This CDR3 is 15 amino acids long. Trimming pared 2 bases from V and 5 bases from J, leaving 13 bases between. CDR1 is MNHEY and CDR2 is SMNVEV in the germline V gene (reference sequence). The CDR3 region has the DNA TGTGCCAGCAGTTTACTTGGTACGGGTAACAATGAGCAGTTCTTC. Amino acid sequence: CASSLLGTGNNEQFF.

The chain recombines TRBV19 with TRBJ2-7; tentatively, D is TRBD1 (5 bases). V lost 11 bases to trimming and J lost 3 bases, with 17 bases between them. Germline lookup yields CDR1 LNHDA and CDR2 SQIVND (reference sequence). This CDR3 has 13 residues. CDR3 sequence reads: CAAAQGSFYEQYF. As DNA, the CDR3 is TGTGCCGCCGCCCAGGGCAGTTTCTACGAGCAGTACTTC.

This rearrangement joins TRBV5-1 to TRBJ2-3; 8 bases map to TRBD2. Germline loops: CDR1 SGHRS, CDR2 YFSETQ. The CDR3 is 16 amino acids. V shed 0 bases and J 4 bases; nucleotides not matched to a gene: 7. For the CDR3, the DNA is TGCGCCAGCAGCTTGGCCGGACTAGCTGTGGCAGATACGCAGTATTTT. Residues: CASSLAGLAVADTQYF. The full variable domain, completed using reference TRBV5-1 and TRBJ2-3, is KAGVTQTPRYLIKTRGQQVTLSCSPISGHRSVSWYQQTPGQGLQFLFEYFSETQRNKGNFPGRFSGRQFSNSRSEMNVSTLELGDSALYLCASSLAGLAVADTQYFGPGTRLTVL.

The rearrangement links TRBV7-9 to TRBJ2-7; D not certain. Germline-derived CDR1 and CDR2 are SEHNR and FQNEAQ (reference sequence). V lost 1 base and J lost 3, with 10 bases in between. The CDR3 has 14 residues. CDR3 bases: TGTGCCAGCAGCTTAGGATCCGTCGGCTACGAGCAGTACTTC. Protein sequence: CASSLGSVGYEQYF.

The chain combines TRBV21-1 with TRBJ2-6; the D call of TRBD2 is as the table states it, not checked on the DNA. TRBV21-1 is a pseudogene locus. This CDR3 is 15 amino acids long. The CDR3 region is CASSKAYSGANVLTF. As DNA, the CDR3 is TGTGCCAGCAGCAAAGCGTACTCTGGGGCCAACGTCCTGACTTTC.

The chain carries TRBV6-4 and TRBJ1-3; the D is unclear. The germline V and J ends were trimmed by 3 bases and 0 bases, with 9 bases remaining between them. This CDR3 has 15 amino acids. Germline-derived CDR1 and CDR2 are MRHNA and SNTAGT. The CDR3 is CASSERWSSGNTIYF. In DNA form, the CDR3 reads TGTGCCAGCAGTGAGCGATGGAGCTCTGGAAACACCATATATTTT.

The V and J genes are TRBV5-4 and TRBJ2-7; the match to TRBD2 covers 7 bases. The CDR3 loop spans 16 amino acids. The V segment lost 4 bases and the J segment 3 bases; nucleotides outside the gene matches: 13. Germline lookup yields CDR1 SGHNT and CDR2 YYREEE (reference sequence). The CDR3 coding sequence is TGTGCCAGCAGCAGCGACCCCCTAGCGGTGATCTACGAGCAGTACTTC. The encoded protein is CASSSDPLAVIYEQYF.

The rearrangement joins TRBV25-1 to TRBJ1-2; 12 positions match TRBD1. CDR1 and CDR2 from the germline V gene are MGHDK and SYGVNS. This CDR3 region has 16 residues. Trimming cost V 3 bases and J 4 bases; bases outside gene matches: 6. The CDR3 coding sequence is TGTGCCAGCAGTGACCGGGACAGGGGGCTTTTCTATGGCTACACCTTC. This gives the protein CASSDRDRGLFYGYTF.